This record covers a single T cell receptor (beta chain). The antigen this receptor binds is unknown. No base qualities exist here, and no much larger clone lies one base off it. What the time point label conveys for this sample: baseline before first vaccination. Vaccinee samples were obtained from the UK trials COV001 and COV002, which included a single-blind randomized controlled phase 2/3 trial of AZD1222 (ChAdOx1 nCoV-19) in healthy adults. For TCRbeta chain sequencing, PBMC samples from trial participants were taken at day 0 and at day 28 after the second dose. This specimen comes from a study of T cell responses to AZD1222 COVID-19 vaccine (dated by TCRdb to the early 2020s). Background for the entire study: AZD1222 recipients with second doses at about 4 weeks or about 12 weeks were pooled, because spike-specific TCR depth and breadth did not differ between schedules. A total of approximately 230 trial participants underwent TCR sequencing, of whom about 210 received two doses of AZD1222 and roughly 25 received two doses of the MenACWY control vaccine. Trial participants were enrolled by age into subgroups of 18-55, 56-69 and 70-plus years, and around 150, 28 and 57 TCR-sequenced participants, respectively, were included in these subgroups. The full study reports these points: Most participants were white British and females outnumbered males, and the authors suggested that clonal diversity may have been underestimated. Nearly half of unique spike-specific TCRs reportedly recognized epitopes outside regions mutated in the B.1.351 and B.1.1.7 variants. The whole spike protein was spanned by vaccine-associated CD4 TCRs, and dominant responses were seen in regions 160-218 and 743-854. No day 14 peak-response samples were available, so repertoires were characterized only after the peak T cell response. After two AZD1222 doses, both the breadth and the depth of spike-specific TCRs were significantly higher than at day 0 and than in MenACWY recipients. In the small 56-69-year group, the increase in depth fell short of significance, most likely because of low power. Only 5 to 7 AZD1222 recipients were SARS-CoV-2 seropositive at baseline, limiting conclusions about previously exposed vaccinees.

From V the trimming removes 5 bases and from J it removes 7 bases, while the gene matches leave 5 bases of the junction unaccounted for. From the cysteine up to the phenylalanine, the CDR3 has a length of 15 residues. This entry keeps only the CDR3 DNA: 45 bases, framed from base 1. CDR1 and CDR2 (SGHTA, FQGNSA) derive from the germline V gene. The CDR3 regions of human TCRbeta chains were analyzed by immunosequencing. In the source study's methods: Repertoire TCRs were matched against a reference library of SARS-CoV-2-specific TCRs generated with the MIRA antigen-specificity platform. Breadth meant the fraction of unique TCRs that were SARS-CoV-2-associated, whereas depth meant the fraction of total T cells that were SARS-CoV-2-associated. Using the MIRA data, each spike-specific TCR was assigned both to the spike region to which the TCR was reactive and to a CD4 or CD8 class. Log10-transformed breadth and depth values were compared by one-way ANOVA with Sidak's multiple comparisons tests. The source is immuneACCESS, and TCRdb retained only in-frame sequences with V and J called. Part of the clones is not carried over; for the studies checked, unresolved V genes explain less than half of this, and the remainder is unexplained. That table furnishes V, J and clone size, whereas the DNA furnished D and trimming. Recorded for this sample are about 85,000 clones; roughly 90% of them occurred a single time. Around 6.7% of the sample lies in the top ten.

This chain is built from TRBV7-2 and TRBJ2-1, with 13 central nucleotides matching TRBD2. The receptor was isolated from an adult in good health. Specimen: peripheral blood, collected on day 0 of AZD1222 vaccination. The CDR3 region reads CASSQLAGGTNEQFF. The bases read TGTGCCAGCAGCCAACTAGCGGGAGGGACTAATGAGCAGTTCTTC.